These T cell receptor beta chains were read from a single sample in a study of T-cell memory formation after mild COVID-19. TCRdb ran MiXCR on the 5' RACE reads and lists one entry per CDR3 protein. Among about 210,000 distinct CDR3 sequences listed, around 30% were seen once. Sequenced input: PBMCs or a T cell subset sorted from them (not recorded which). The receptors shown here come from an adult woman who had mild COVID-19 (a few samples of this study predate the infection). Cell type and time point are not known. Both conserved end residues are part of each CDR3. A D gene is named only where the DNA matches it firmly. Clone size is not always given. Where it is, it says once, few, many or a class for expanded clones.

D gene	J gene	V gene	clone size	CDR3 DNA	CDR3 protein
TRBD1	TRBJ1-2	TRBV6-5	-	TGTGCCAGCAGTTCGCAAGCAGGGGGACAGAACTATGGCTACACCTTC	CASSSQAGGQNYGYTF
TRBD2	TRBJ2-5	TRBV7-8	many	TGTGCCAGCAGCCCTCGGAAGCGGGGGGGCCTCGAGACCCAGTACTTC	CASSPRKRGGLETQYF
TRBD2	TRBJ2-3	TRBV6-2/TRBV6-3	few	TGTGCCAGCCAGCGGGGGGGCTACGATACGCAGTATTTT	CASQRGGYDTQYF
-	TRBJ1-4	TRBV5-4	-	TGTGCCAGCAGCTCCGGGCTCGCTAATGAAAAACTGTTTTTT	CASSSGLANEKLFF
TRBD1	TRBJ2-1	TRBV6-5	-	TGTGCCAGCAGGCTGACAGGGGGCTCCTACAATGAGCAGTTCTTC	CASRLTGGSYNEQFF
-	TRBJ2-3	TRBV7-3	few	TGTGCCAGCAGCTCGATTGGACTCCGCACAGATACGCAGTATTTT	CASSSIGLRTDTQYF
-	TRBJ2-1	TRBV19	-	TGTGCCAGTAGTTCCAGCCCCCACTTCTTC	CASSSSPHFF
TRBD2	TRBJ2-7	TRBV20-1	-	TGCAGTGCTGGGGGACTAGCGGGGATGAGCTCCTACGAGCAGTACTTC	CSAGGLAGMSSYEQYF
-	TRBJ1-1	TRBV6-1	-	TGTGCCAGCAGTGTAACGGTCGAAGCTTTCTTT	CASSVTVEAFF
-	TRBJ1-1	TRBV30	once	TGTGCCTGGAGTCCTGGCACTGAAGCTTTCTTT	CAWSPGTEAFF
TRBD1	TRBJ1-2	TRBV5-6	few	TGTGCCAGCAGCTCCAATTTACCGGGACGGACAGGGTGGATCGGTGGCTACACCTTC	CASSSNLPGRTGWIGGYTF
-	TRBJ1-2	TRBV11-1	few	TGTGCCAGCAGCCCAGGGTCCTATGGCTACACCTTC	CASSPGSYGYTF
TRBD2	TRBJ2-1	TRBV29-1	few	TGCAGCGGGGTGGGACTAGCGGGACTAGGGGGCTACAATGAGCAGTTCTTC	CSGVGLAGLGGYNEQFF
TRBD1	TRBJ1-1	TRBV25-1	-	TGTGCCAGTGGGACAGGGGGACTCGAAGCTTTCTTT	CASGTGGLEAFF
-	TRBJ2-1	TRBV5-1	-	TGCGCCAGCAAACCGGGCTCAGGGTTACCAAATGAGCAGTTCTTC	CASKPGSGLPNEQFF
-	TRBJ2-2	TRBV19	once	TGTGCCAGTACTGCTAGGGGCCGGAACACCGGGGAGCTGTTTTTT	CASTARGRNTGELFF